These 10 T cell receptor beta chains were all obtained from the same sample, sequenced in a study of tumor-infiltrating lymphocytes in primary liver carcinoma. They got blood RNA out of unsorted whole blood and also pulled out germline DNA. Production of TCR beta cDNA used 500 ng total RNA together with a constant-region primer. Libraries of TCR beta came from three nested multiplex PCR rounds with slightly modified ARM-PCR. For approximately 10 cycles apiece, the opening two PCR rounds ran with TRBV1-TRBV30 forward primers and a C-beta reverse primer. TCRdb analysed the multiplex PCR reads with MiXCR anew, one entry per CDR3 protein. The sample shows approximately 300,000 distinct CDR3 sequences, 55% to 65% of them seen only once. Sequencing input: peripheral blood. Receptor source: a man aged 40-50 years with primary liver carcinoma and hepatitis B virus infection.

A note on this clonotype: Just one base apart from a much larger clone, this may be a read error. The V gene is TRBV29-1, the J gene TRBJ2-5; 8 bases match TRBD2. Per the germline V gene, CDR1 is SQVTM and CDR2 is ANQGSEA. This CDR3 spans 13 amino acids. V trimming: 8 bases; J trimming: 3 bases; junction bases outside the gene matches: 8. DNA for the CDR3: TGCAGCATTGGACTAGCTGAAAAAGAGACCCAGTACTTC. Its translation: CSIGLAEKETQYF.

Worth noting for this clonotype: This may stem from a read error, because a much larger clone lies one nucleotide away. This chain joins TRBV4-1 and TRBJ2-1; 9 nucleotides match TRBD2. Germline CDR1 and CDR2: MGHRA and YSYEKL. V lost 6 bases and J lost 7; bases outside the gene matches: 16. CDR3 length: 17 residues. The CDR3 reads CASSPLIGLARDNEQFF. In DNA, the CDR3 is TGCGCCAGCAGTCCACTAATCGGACTAGCGAGAGATAATGAGCAGTTCTTC.

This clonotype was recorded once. The CDR3 nucleotides are TGCATCGGCAGCCAAGTCGTCCTTTCAGATACGCAGTATTTT. Encoded protein: CIGSQVVLSDTQYF. This chain joins TRBV4-3 and TRBJ2-3; D gene ambiguous. Germline CDR1 is LGHNA and CDR2 is YSLEER. This CDR3 region has 14 residues.

The chain's CDR3 is CASSRGGWGVPDSNQPQHF. CDR3 bases: TGTGCCAGCAGTAGAGGAGGGTGGGGCGTTCCAGATAGCAATCAGCCCCAGCATTTT. The chain combines TRBV6-6 with TRBJ1-5; a weak D match, TRBD1 (5 bases). Per germline, CDR1 MNHNY and CDR2 SVGAGI (reference sequence). With 5 bases removed from V and 0 bases from J, the gap between germline ends came to 23 bases. This CDR3 comprises 19 residues.

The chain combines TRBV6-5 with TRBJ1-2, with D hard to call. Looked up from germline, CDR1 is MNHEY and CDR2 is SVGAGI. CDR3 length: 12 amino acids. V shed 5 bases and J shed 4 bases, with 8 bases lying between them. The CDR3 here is CASSGRTYGYTF. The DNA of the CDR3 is TGTGCCAGCAGTGGAAGGACCTATGGCTACACCTTC.

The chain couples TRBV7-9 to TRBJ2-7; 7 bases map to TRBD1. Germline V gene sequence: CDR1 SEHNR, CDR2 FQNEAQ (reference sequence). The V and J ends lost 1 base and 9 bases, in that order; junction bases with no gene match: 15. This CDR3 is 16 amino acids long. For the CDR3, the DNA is TGTGCCAGCAGCTTAGTGCCGGTACAGGGGTCCCACGGGCAGTACTTC. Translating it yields CASSLVPVQGSHGQYF.

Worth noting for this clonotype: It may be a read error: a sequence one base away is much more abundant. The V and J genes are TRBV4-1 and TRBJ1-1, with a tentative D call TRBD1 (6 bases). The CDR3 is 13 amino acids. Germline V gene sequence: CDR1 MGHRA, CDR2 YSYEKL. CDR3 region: CPSSRTVNTEAFF. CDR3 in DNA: TGCCCCAGCAGCCGGACAGTGAACACTGAAGCTTTCTTT.

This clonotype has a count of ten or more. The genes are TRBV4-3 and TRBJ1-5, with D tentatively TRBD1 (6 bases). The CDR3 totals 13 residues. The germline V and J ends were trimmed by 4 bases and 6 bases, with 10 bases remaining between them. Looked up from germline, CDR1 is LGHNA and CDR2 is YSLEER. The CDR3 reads CASSRDRRQPQHF. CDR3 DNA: TGCGCCAGCAGCCGTGACAGGCGTCAGCCCCAGCATTTT.

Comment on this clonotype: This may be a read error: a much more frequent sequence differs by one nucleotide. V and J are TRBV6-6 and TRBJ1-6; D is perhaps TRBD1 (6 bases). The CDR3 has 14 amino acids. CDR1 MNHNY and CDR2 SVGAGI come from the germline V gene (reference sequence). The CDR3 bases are TGTGCCAGCAGTAACCAGGGGAATAATTCACCCCCCCACTTT. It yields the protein CASSNQGNNSPPHF.

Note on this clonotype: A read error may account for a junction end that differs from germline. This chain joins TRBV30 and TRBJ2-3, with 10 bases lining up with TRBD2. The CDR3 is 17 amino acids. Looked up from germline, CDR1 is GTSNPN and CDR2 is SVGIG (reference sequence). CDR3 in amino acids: CSWDSSGRLTGTDSQYF. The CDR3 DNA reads TGTTCCTGGGACTCTAGCGGGAGACTCACGGGCACAGATTCGCAGTATTTT.